The clone carrying this TCR beta chain has ten or more counts. V lost 7 bases and J lost 3, with 16 bases in between. Germline values: CDR1 SGHAT, CDR2 FQNNGV. The CDR3 consists of 15 residues. The record originates from a study of early T cells in non-severe SARS-CoV-2 infection. TCRdb reprocessed the 5' RACE reads with MiXCR, giving one entry per CDR3 protein. The table lists over 50,000 distinct CDR3 sequences, roughly 8.2% of them singletons. The chain has TRBV11-2 and TRBJ1-3; possible D gene TRBD1, 5 bases. Sequenced input: whole blood. The source is an adult who was a healthcare worker with PCR-confirmed SARS-CoV-2 infection or an uninfected control (not recorded which). The CDR3 region is CASTPQGPLGNTIYF. CDR3 DNA sequence: TGTGCCAGCACCCCCCAGGGACCCCTTGGAAACACCATATATTTT.